Below are 15 T cell receptor beta chains sequenced from a single sample in a study of shared clonotypes between healthy human individuals. CD8 cells classed as naive were CD45RO-negative and positively selected for CCR7, excluding terminally differentiated effector memory CD45RA+ cells. Data came from immunoSEQ multiplex PCR; TCRdb stores just in-frame clones and leaves some out. The repertoire holds more than 2 million clones, around 96% seen once, with 1.1% in the top ten. The sequencing input was naive CD8+ T cells sorted from blood. The receptors come from a man aged 18 to 29 in good health.

This rearrangement joins TRBV5-1 to TRBJ2-7; TRBD1 might be the D (6 bases). Per germline, CDR1 SGHRS and CDR2 YFSETQ. This CDR3 has 16 residues. The V gene lost 3 bases and the J gene lost 4 bases, with 20 bases spanning the gap. CDR3 nucleotides: TGCGCCAGCAGCTCGGACAGCTACCAAAGGGCTTACGAGCAGTACTTC. It encodes CASSSDSYQRAYEQYF.

V gene TRBV5-6 combines with J gene TRBJ1-4; D not resolved. V lost 1 base, J lost 8 bases, and 12 bases lay in between. This CDR3 region has 14 residues. From germline, CDR1 is SGHDT and CDR2 YYEEEE. CDR3 residues: CASSLFGLGEKLFF. The CDR3 DNA reads as TGTGCCAGCAGCTTGTTCGGGCTGGGGGAAAAACTGTTTTTT.

This chain uses TRBV4-3 with TRBJ1-1; D is unresolved. The CDR3 runs 15 residues. The germline V and J ends were trimmed by 4 bases and 2 bases, with 14 bases remaining between them. Looked up from germline, CDR1 is LGHNA and CDR2 is YSLEER. The CDR3 sequence is CASSRLDSENTEAFF. CDR3 in DNA: TGCGCCAGCAGCCGGTTGGACTCGGAAAACACTGAAGCTTTCTTT.

This chain links TRBV7-6 with TRBJ1-3; D not resolved. This CDR3 is built from 16 residues. CDR1 is SGHVS, CDR2 FNYEAQ, per germline. V was trimmed by 1 base and J by 0 bases, leaving 10 bases between them. CDR3 DNA sequence: TGTGCCAGCAGCTTAGGGGTAGGAGGCTCTGGAAACACCATATATTTT. It codes for CASSLGVGGSGNTIYF.

The chain couples TRBV4-3 to TRBJ1-2; tentatively, D is TRBD1 (5 bases). V lost 1 base to trimming and J lost 4 bases, with 16 bases between them. The germline V gene has CDR1 LGHNA and CDR2 YSLEER. CDR3 size: 16 residues. The CDR3 here is CASSQGTGGLRYGYTF. CDR3 bases: TGCGCCAGCAGCCAAGGAACGGGGGGTTTACGCTATGGCTACACCTTC.

This clone has only one observation. This chain links TRBV29-1 with TRBJ2-3; the D is unclear. Per germline, CDR1 SQVTM and CDR2 ANQGSEA. The CDR3 length is 13 residues. Trimming stripped 6 bases from V and 2 bases from J, with 12 bases between. This CDR3 reads CSVADRVTDTQYF. The CDR3 nucleotides read TGCAGCGTCGCCGACCGGGTCACAGATACGCAGTATTTT.

The CDR3 coding sequence is TGTGCCAGCAGTTTAGCCGCGGGCCGCTACGAGCAGTACTTC. Protein: CASSLAAGRYEQYF. The J gene is TRBJ2-7, the V gene TRBV27, with D possibly matching TRBD2 (5 bases). V dropped 2 bases and J dropped 3 bases, with 11 bases sitting between them. Germline V gene sequence: CDR1 MNHEY, CDR2 SMNVEV (reference sequence). This CDR3 comprises 14 residues.

The chain joins TRBV6-6 to TRBJ2-7; D is possibly TRBD1 or TRBD2 (6 bases each). Germline V gene lookup returns CDR1 MNHNY and CDR2 SVGAGI (reference sequence). V was trimmed by 8 bases and J by 0 bases, leaving 14 bases between them. CDR3 length equals 14 residues. CDR3 amino acids: CASFSEGGSYEQYF. CDR3 DNA sequence: TGTGCCAGCTTCTCCGAGGGGGGCTCCTACGAGCAGTACTTC.

This chain uses TRBV19 with TRBJ2-7; 15 nucleotides align to TRBD2. Germline assignment: CDR1 LNHDA and CDR2 SQIVND (reference sequence). V was clipped by 6 bases and J by 3 bases; unmatched bases: 3. CDR3 length equals 15 residues. As DNA, the CDR3 is TGTGCCAGTAGCTGGGGACTAGCGGGAGGCTACGAGCAGTACTTC. Encoded protein: CASSWGLAGGYEQYF.

As to this clone: The identical CDR3 is also encoded by other nucleotide sequences in the sample. The J gene is TRBJ2-3, the V gene TRBV9; D call uncertain. This CDR3 is built from 10 residues. CDR1 is SGDLS and CDR2 is YYNGEE in the germline V gene. Trimming took 3 bases from V and 6 from J, leaving 2 bases between them. CDR3 protein: CASSGDTQYF. As DNA, the CDR3 is TGTGCCAGCAGCGGGGATACGCAGTATTTT.

The chain couples TRBV5-4 to TRBJ1-1; D is unresolved. V was trimmed by 0 bases and J by 7 bases, leaving 10 bases between them. The CDR3 spans 13 residues. Germline CDR1 is SGHNT and CDR2 is YYREEE (reference sequence). The CDR3 loop is CASSLEQLDEAFF. The CDR3 nucleotides read TGTGCCAGCAGCTTGGAACAGCTTGATGAAGCTTTCTTT. The full variable domain, completed using reference TRBV5-4 and TRBJ1-1, is ETGVTQSPTHLIKTRGQQVTLRCSSQSGHNTVSWYQQALGQGPQFIFQYYREEENGRGNFPPRFSGLQFPNYSSELNVNALELDDSALYLCASSLEQLDEAFFGQGTRLTVV.

The CDR3, as DNA: TGTGCCAGCAGCTTGGAGGGGGCCGCTAATTGGGACGAGCAGTACTTC. Its translation is CASSLEGAANWDEQYF. V is TRBV5-4 and J is TRBJ2-7; 7 bases agree with TRBD1. CDR3 length: 16 amino acids. Germline V lookup: CDR1 SGHNT, CDR2 YYREEE (reference sequence). J lost 5 bases, V lost 0 bases, and 11 bases had no gene match.

The chain links TRBV4-3 to TRBJ2-1; D perhaps matches TRBD2 (6 bases). From germline, CDR1 is LGHNA and CDR2 YSLEER. The V end was cut by 0 bases, the J end by 3 bases, with 12 bases between. The CDR3 is 16 amino acids. The DNA for the CDR3 is TGCGCCAGCAGCCAAGAAGATACTAGCCTCTACAATGAGCAGTTCTTC. This codes for CASSQEDTSLYNEQFF.

As for this clone: One end of the junction fails to match germline, which may point to a read error. The sample contains more than one DNA sequence encoding this CDR3. The V call is TRBV4-3, the J call TRBJ2-1; D may correspond to TRBD1 or TRBD2 (6 bases each). The CDR3 is 15 residues long. The V gene's germline CDR1 is LGHNA and CDR2 YSLEER. The CDR3 sequence: CASRKVGGPYNEQFF. In nucleotides, the CDR3 is TGCGCCAGCAGAAAAGTCGGGGGCCCCTACAATGAGCAATTCTTC.

The genes are TRBV27 and TRBJ2-5; perhaps D is TRBD1 or TRBD2 (5 bases each). The ends were cut back, 2 bases at V and 5 bases at J, with 12 bases in the middle. CDR1 is MNHEY, CDR2 SMNVEV, per germline (reference sequence). The CDR3 is made up of 14 amino acids. The CDR3 region has the DNA TGTGCCAGCAGTTTAATGGGGACGGGTGAGACCCAGTACTTC. As protein: CASSLMGTGETQYF.